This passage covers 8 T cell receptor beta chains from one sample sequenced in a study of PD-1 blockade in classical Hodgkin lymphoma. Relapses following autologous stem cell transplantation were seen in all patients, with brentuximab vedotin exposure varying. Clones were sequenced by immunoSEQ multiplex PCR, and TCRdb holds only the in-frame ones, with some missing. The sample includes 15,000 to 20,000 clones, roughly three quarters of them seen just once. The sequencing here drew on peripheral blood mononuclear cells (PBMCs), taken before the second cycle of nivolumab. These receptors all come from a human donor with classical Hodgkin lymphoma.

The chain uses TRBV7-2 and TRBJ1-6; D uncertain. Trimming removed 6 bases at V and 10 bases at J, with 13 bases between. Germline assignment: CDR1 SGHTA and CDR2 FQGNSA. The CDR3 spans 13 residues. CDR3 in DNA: TGTGCCAGCAGAGCGGGGTTTCACTCACCCCTCCACTTT. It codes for CASRAGFHSPLHF.

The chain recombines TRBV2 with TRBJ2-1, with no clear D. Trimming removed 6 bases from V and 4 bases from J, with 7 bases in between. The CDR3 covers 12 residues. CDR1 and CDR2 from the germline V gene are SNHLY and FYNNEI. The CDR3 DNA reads TGTGCCAGCAGGAACGTGTACAATGAGCAGTTCTTC. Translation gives CASRNVYNEQFF.

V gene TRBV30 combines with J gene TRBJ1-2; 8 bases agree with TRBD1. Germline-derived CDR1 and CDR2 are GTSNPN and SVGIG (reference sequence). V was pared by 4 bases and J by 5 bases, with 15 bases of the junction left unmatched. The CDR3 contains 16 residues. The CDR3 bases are TGTGCCTGGACCCATATGGAGGGCAGGGGGCAATATGGCTACACCTTC. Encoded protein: CAWTHMEGRGQYGYTF.

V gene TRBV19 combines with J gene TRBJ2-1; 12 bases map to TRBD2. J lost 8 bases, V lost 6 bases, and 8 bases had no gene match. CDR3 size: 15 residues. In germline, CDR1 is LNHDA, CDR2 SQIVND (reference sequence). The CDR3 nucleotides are TGTGCCAGTAGGGCACTAGCGGGAGGTTCCCATGAGCAGTTCTTC. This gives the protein CASRALAGGSHEQFF.

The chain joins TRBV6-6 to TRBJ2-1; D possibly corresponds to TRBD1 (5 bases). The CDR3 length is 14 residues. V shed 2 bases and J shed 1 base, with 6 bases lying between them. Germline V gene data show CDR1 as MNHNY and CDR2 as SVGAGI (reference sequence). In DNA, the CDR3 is TGTGCCAGCAGTTACGCAGGGTCCTACAATGAGCAGTTCTTC. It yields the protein CASSYAGSYNEQFF.

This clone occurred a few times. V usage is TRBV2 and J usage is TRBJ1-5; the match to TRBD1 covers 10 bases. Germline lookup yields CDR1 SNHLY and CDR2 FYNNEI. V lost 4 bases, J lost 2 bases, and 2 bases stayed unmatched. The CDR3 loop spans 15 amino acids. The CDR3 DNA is TGTGCCAGCAGTGGGGACAGGGGTGGCAATCAGCCCCAGCATTTT. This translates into CASSGDRGGNQPQHF.

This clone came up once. The CDR3 DNA is TGCGCCAGCAGCTTGGTTGTAGGGTCCCAAGAGACCCAGTACTTC. This gives the protein CASSLVVGSQETQYF. The rearrangement uses TRBV5-1 and TRBJ2-5; D is uncertain. The germline CDR1 and CDR2 sequences are SGHRS and YFSETQ. Trimming stripped 0 bases from V and 1 base from J, with 10 bases between. The CDR3 is made up of 15 amino acids.

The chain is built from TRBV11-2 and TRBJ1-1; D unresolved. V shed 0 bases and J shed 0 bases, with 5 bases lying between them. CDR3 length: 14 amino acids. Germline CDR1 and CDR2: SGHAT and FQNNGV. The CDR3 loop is CASSLDGLNTEAFF. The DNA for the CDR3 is TGTGCCAGCAGCTTAGATGGACTGAACACTGAAGCTTTCTTT. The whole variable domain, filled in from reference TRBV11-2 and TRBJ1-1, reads EAGVAQSPRYKIIEKRQSVAFWCNPISGHATLYWYQQILGQGPKLLIQFQNNGVVDDSQLPKDRFSAERLKGVDSTLKIQPAKLEDSAVYLCASSLDGLNTEAFFGQGTRLTVV.